This is a list of T cell receptor beta chains from one sample in a study of blood T cell repertoires in COVID-19. The method was immunoSEQ multiplex PCR; TCRdb's version includes in-frame clones alone and lacks a portion of them. Of about 150,000 clones listed, about 77% are singletons. The specimen sequenced was peripheral blood. The receptors here all came from a man in his sixties with acute or convalescent COVID-19. CDR3s include the opening cysteine and the closing phenylalanine or tryptophan. D genes are given only for firm matches. Clone size is not always given. Where it is, it says once, few, many or a class for expanded clones.

cdr3_nt	cdr3_aa	j_call	clone_size	d_call	v_call
TGTGCCAGCAGGCACGATCCGGCTGGAAACACCATATATTTT	CASRHDPAGNTIYF	TRBJ1-3	.	.	TRBV2
TGTGCCAGCAGCCATGTCAGGGGAAGAGAGACCCAGCATTTT	CASSHVRGRETQHF	TRBJ1-5	.	.	TRBV14
TGTGCCAGCAGTTACCTGGACTACAACCTTGGGGAGACCCAGTACTTC	CASSYLDYNLGETQYF	TRBJ2-5	few	.	TRBV6-5
TGTGCCACCAGCGAGGGAGGGCTTACATATGAGCAGTTCTTC	CATSEGGLTYEQFF	TRBJ2-1	.	TRBD2	TRBV6-6
TGCAGCGTTGAACCGGGACAGGGTAGGGGACTGAACACTGAAGCTTTCTTT	CSVEPGQGRGLNTEAFF	TRBJ1-1	.	TRBD1	TRBV29-1
TGTGCCAGCAGCGTCGGGACTAGCGGATTCCACAATGAGCAGTTCTTC	CASSVGTSGFHNEQFF	TRBJ2-1	.	TRBD2	TRBV9
TGCAGTGCTAGTCCCAGCGGGAAGACAGATACGCAGTATTTT	CSASPSGKTDTQYF	TRBJ2-3	.	TRBD2	TRBV20-1
TGTGCCAGCAGCTTACGGGACAGGGGGCGCGAAATTTCTTTC	CASSLRDRGREISF	TRBJ2-7	.	TRBD1	TRBV11-2
TGCGCCAGCAGCCAAGTGGCAGGCACCTACGAGCAGTACTTC	CASSQVAGTYEQYF	TRBJ2-7	.	.	TRBV4-1
TGTGCCTGGAGATTAGCGGGAGGGTACATGAATGAGCAGTTCTTC	CAWRLAGGYMNEQFF	TRBJ2-1	.	TRBD2	TRBV30
TGCGCCAGCAGCTTGGACCGGTCTAACTATGGCTACACCTTC	CASSLDRSNYGYTF	TRBJ1-2	.	.	TRBV5-1
TGTGCCAGCAGCTTGGGGTGGACTAGCGGTTCCTCCTACGAGCAGTACTTC	CASSLGWTSGSSYEQYF	TRBJ2-7	few	TRBD2	TRBV6-2/TRBV6-3
TGTGCCAGCAGCCCTTGGGAGTTTGGGGATAATTTTACTGAAGCTTTCTTT	CASSPWEFGDNFTEAFF	TRBJ1-1	.	.	TRBV16
TGCGCCAGCCGGGACAACTCTGGAAACACCATATATTTT	CASRDNSGNTIYF	TRBJ1-3	.	.	TRBV5-1
TGTGCCAGCACAGAGACAGGGACAGATACGCAGTATTTT	CASTETGTDTQYF	TRBJ2-3	.	TRBD1	TRBV12-3/TRBV12-4
TGTGCCAGCAGTCCTCGACAGTCTTCCAATCAGCCCCAGCATTTT	CASSPRQSSNQPQHF	TRBJ1-5	.	.	TRBV6-5
TGTGCCAGCAGCTTGGAGGCGGGAGCTCTTATCGCCGGGGAGCTGTTTTTT	CASSLEAGALIAGELFF	TRBJ2-2	few	TRBD2	TRBV5-4
TGCAGCGGTGCCTCACTAGCGGGATTGGAGACCCAGTACTTC	CSGASLAGLETQYF	TRBJ2-5	few	TRBD2	TRBV29-1
TGTGCCAGCAGTTACAGAACAAACTATGGCTACACCTTC	CASSYRTNYGYTF	TRBJ1-2	.	.	TRBV12-3/TRBV12-4
TGCGCCAGCAGCTTGGAGATGACAACTAGCACAGATACGCAGTATTTT	CASSLEMTTSTDTQYF	TRBJ2-3	.	.	TRBV5-1
TGTGCCAGCAGCTTCGGGACTTTCGAGGAGCTGTTTTTT	CASSFGTFEELFF	TRBJ2-2	.	.	TRBV7-6
TGTGCCACCAGTGATTCCGACTACTACGAGCAGTACTTC	CATSDSDYYEQYF	TRBJ2-7	few	.	TRBV24-1
TGTGCCAGCAGCCCCCACGGGAATCAGCCCCAGCATTTT	CASSPHGNQPQHF	TRBJ1-5	.	.	TRBV3-1/TRBV3-2
TGTGCCACCAGTGGCACTCTCGGACAGGGCAGCACAGATACGCAGTATTTT	CATSGTLGQGSTDTQYF	TRBJ2-3	.	TRBD1	TRBV24-1
TGTGCCAGCAGTGAATGGAGTCGCGGGAGGCGGAATGAGCAGTTCTTC	CASSEWSRGRRNEQFF	TRBJ2-1	.	TRBD2	TRBV25-1
TGTGCCAGCAGCTTGGGGACTGGGTTCAATGAGCAGTTCTTC	CASSLGTGFNEQFF	TRBJ2-1	.	.	TRBV5-4
TGTGCCAGCAGCCCTAGCGGGAGCGGCTACGAGCAGTACTTC	CASSPSGSGYEQYF	TRBJ2-7	.	TRBD2	TRBV7-3
TGTGCCAGCAGTAGGAGGTCAGGGGGCCCGGAGACCCAGTACTTC	CASSRRSGGPETQYF	TRBJ2-5	.	TRBD1	TRBV6-2/TRBV6-3
TGTGCCAGCAGCCAAGAGAACACCGTAAGCTCTGGAAACACCATATATTTT	CASSQENTVSSGNTIYF	TRBJ1-3	.	.	TRBV4-2
TGTGCCAGCAGCTCGGGACTAGCGGGACCGTTTGGAGAGCAGTACTTC	CASSSGLAGPFGEQYF	TRBJ2-7	.	TRBD2	TRBV13
TGTGCCAGCACGTCTAAGAGCTCTGGGGCCAACGTCCTGACTTTC	CASTSKSSGANVLTF	TRBJ2-6	.	.	TRBV2
TGTGCCAGTAGTCCCCTGGCCACCTCTGAGCAGTTCTTC	CASSPLATSEQFF	TRBJ2-1	.	.	TRBV19
TGTGCCAGCAGCTTATCAGGGTTGAATGGCTACACCTTC	CASSLSGLNGYTF	TRBJ1-2	few	.	TRBV11-2
TGTGCCAGCAGCCAAGTAGAAAACACTGAAGCTTTCTTT	CASSQVENTEAFF	TRBJ1-1	.	.	TRBV3-1/TRBV3-2
TGTGCCTGGAGTGTTAGCGGGGGGCCTCAAGAGACCCAGTACTTC	CAWSVSGGPQETQYF	TRBJ2-5	few	TRBD2	TRBV30
TGCGCCAGCAGCCAACAAGACTTTTCCGGGGAGCTGTTTTTT	CASSQQDFSGELFF	TRBJ2-2	.	.	TRBV4-1
TGTGCCAGTAGTCCCAACTCCTACGAGCAGTACTTC	CASSPNSYEQYF	TRBJ2-7	.	.	TRBV19
TGTGCCAGCAGCTTGGAGGGGGTCGGATCCCCCTACGAGCAGTACTTC	CASSLEGVGSPYEQYF	TRBJ2-7	.	.	TRBV5-4
TGCGCCAGCAGCGGGGGGACCAGGACCTACGAGCAGTACTTC	CASSGGTRTYEQYF	TRBJ2-7	.	.	TRBV5-1
TGCGCCAGCAGCTCGCTCGGGACTACTCAAACGGAGCAGTTCTTC	CASSSLGTTQTEQFF	TRBJ2-1	.	TRBD2	TRBV5-1
TGTGCCAGTAGCCTCGACAGGGCCTTCTCTGGAAACACCATATATTTT	CASSLDRAFSGNTIYF	TRBJ1-3	.	TRBD1	TRBV19
TGTGCCAGCAGCCCCATAGCTAGCGGGAGGGGCGGTGAGCAGTTCTTC	CASSPIASGRGGEQFF	TRBJ2-1	.	TRBD2	TRBV7-3